A single sample is the source of the 12 T cell receptor beta chains below, sequenced in a study of tumour-infiltrating T cells in Burkitt lymphoma. Only in-frame clones appear in the TCRdb table, and some are missing; sequencing was by immunoSEQ multiplex PCR. The sample records about 46,000 clones, roughly 30% being singletons. Sequenced: tumor tissue. The receptor source for this set is a human donor with Burkitt lymphoma.

This clone was found a few times. This sequence joins TRBV27 and TRBJ1-5, with unresolved D. The CDR3 runs 12 residues. Deletions cut 6 bases from V and 7 bases from J, with 10 bases between. CDR1 is MNHEY and CDR2 is SMNVEV in the germline V gene (reference sequence). The CDR3 sequence: CASRTQQQPQHF. The CDR3 nucleotides read TGTGCCAGCAGAACACAGCAGCAGCCCCAGCATTTT.

The rearrangement joins TRBV29-1 to TRBJ1-1; D unresolved. Germline V gene lookup returns CDR1 SQVTM and CDR2 ANQGSEA. V was cut by 6 bases and J by 3 bases, with 14 bases left in between. The CDR3 loop spans 13 amino acids. The CDR3 reads CSVTDQPYTEAFF. Written as DNA, the CDR3 is TGCAGCGTAACCGACCAACCATACACTGAAGCTTTCTTT.

V and J are TRBV15 and TRBJ1-2; D perhaps matches TRBD1 (6 bases). CDR1 is LNHNV and CDR2 is YYDKDF in the germline V gene (reference sequence). V lost 8 bases to trimming and J lost 8 bases, with 21 bases between them. CDR3 length: 14 amino acids. As DNA, the CDR3 is TGTGCCACCGGGCCCGGAGCCAGGGGACGGGGCTACACCTTC. This gives the protein CATGPGARGRGYTF.

The chain uses TRBV11-2 and TRBJ1-3, with a weak D call TRBD1 (6 bases). Germline V lookup: CDR1 SGHAT, CDR2 FQNNGV. V shed 4 bases and J shed 4 bases, with 11 bases lying between them. This CDR3 has 14 amino acids. The CDR3 loop reads CASSWAGVGNTIYF. DNA for the CDR3: TGTGCCAGCAGCTGGGCAGGGGTAGGAAACACCATATATTTT.

The J gene is TRBJ1-1, the V gene TRBV4-1, with 9 bases that match TRBD1. The V gene end was trimmed by 2 bases and the J gene end by 7 bases; junction bases not matched to a gene: 8. This CDR3 comprises 15 residues. The germline V gene encodes CDR1 MGHRA and CDR2 YSYEKL. This CDR3 reads CASSQLQTGGYEAFF. DNA for the CDR3: TGCGCCAGCAGCCAACTGCAAACAGGGGGCTATGAAGCTTTCTTT.

In this sample, this clone turned up a few times. The V and J genes are TRBV2 and TRBJ2-2; D gene uncertain. V was clipped by 4 bases and J by 1 base, with 4 bases between them. Looked up from germline, CDR1 is SNHLY and CDR2 is FYNNEI. The CDR3 has 13 amino acids. DNA for the CDR3: TGTGCCAGCAGTGTTGGGAACACCGGGGAGCTGTTTTTT. Translated, it gives CASSVGNTGELFF.

The chain has TRBV7-8 and TRBJ2-7, with 13 bases aligning to TRBD2. With 4 bases clipped from V and 4 bases from J, the junction kept 4 bases outside the gene matches. The length of the CDR3 is 15 residues. Germline CDR1 reads SGHVS; CDR2 reads FQNEAQ. The CDR3 DNA is TGTGCCAGCAGCTCTGGACTAGCGGGAGTATACGAGCAGTACTTC. Amino acid sequence: CASSSGLAGVYEQYF.

The chain couples TRBV4-3 to TRBJ2-2; possible D gene TRBD2, 7 bases. V shed 3 bases and J shed 4 bases, with 9 bases lying between them. Germline CDR1 is LGHNA and CDR2 is YSLEER. The CDR3 loop spans 14 amino acids. Here the CDR3 DNA reads TGCGCCAGCAGCCAGGGGGGGCTCACCGGGGAGCTGTTTTTT. It is translated as CASSQGGLTGELFF.

The chain is built from TRBV7-2 and TRBJ2-1; D remains ambiguous. Trimming took off 2 bases at V and 0 bases at J, with 8 bases between the two ends. CDR1 is SGHTA and CDR2 is FQGNSA in the germline V gene. This CDR3 has 15 residues. CDR3 sequence (DNA): TGTGCCAGCAGCTTACCGGGCAGCTCCTACAATGAGCAGTTCTTC. Residues: CASSLPGSSYNEQFF. The whole variable domain, remainder taken from reference TRBV7-2 and TRBJ2-1, is GAGVSQSPSNKVTEKGKDVELRCDPISGHTALYWYRQSLGQGLEFLIYFQGNSAPDKSGLPSDRFSAERTGGSVSTLTIQRTQQEDSAVYLCASSLPGSSYNEQFFGPGTRLTVL.

This clone was observed a handful of times. The J gene is TRBJ1-1, the V gene TRBV6-1, with D hard to call. Germline assignment: CDR1 MNHNS and CDR2 SASEGT. V was cut by 5 bases and J by 0 bases, with 7 bases left in between. The CDR3 sequence is 13 residues long. This chain's CDR3 is CASSTRLNTEAFF. CDR3 coding DNA: TGTGCCAGCAGTACGCGGTTGAACACTGAAGCTTTCTTT.

This clone was recorded a few times. This rearrangement joins TRBV6-6 to TRBJ1-6, with 9 bases aligning to TRBD1. Germline assignment: CDR1 MNHNY and CDR2 SVGAGI (reference sequence). V was pared by 5 bases and J by 7 bases, with 3 bases of the junction left unmatched. This CDR3 has 14 amino acids. The CDR3: CASSPTGGNSPLHF. CDR3 bases: TGTGCCAGCAGTCCGACAGGGGGGAATTCACCCCTCCACTTT.

The rearrangement joins TRBV2 to TRBJ2-7; no firm D call. CDR1 SNHLY and CDR2 FYNNEI come from the germline V gene. The CDR3 runs to 12 residues. V lost 1 base to trimming and J lost 9 bases, with 10 bases between them. The CDR3 loop reads CASSEDVLVQYF. The CDR3 DNA follows: TGTGCCAGCAGTGAAGACGTGCTCGTGCAGTACTTC.